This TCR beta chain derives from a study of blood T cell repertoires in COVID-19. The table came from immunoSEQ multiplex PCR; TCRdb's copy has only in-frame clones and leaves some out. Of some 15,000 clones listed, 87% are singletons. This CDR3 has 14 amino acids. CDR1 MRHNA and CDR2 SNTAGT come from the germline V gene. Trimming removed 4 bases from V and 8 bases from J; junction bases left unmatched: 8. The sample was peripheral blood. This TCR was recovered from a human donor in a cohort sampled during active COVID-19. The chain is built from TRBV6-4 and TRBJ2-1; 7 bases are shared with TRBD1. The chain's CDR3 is CASSVQQGSDEQFF. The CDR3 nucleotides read TGTGCCAGCAGTGTCCAACAGGGGTCCGATGAGCAGTTCTTC.